A selection of T cell receptor beta chains follows, all from one sample in a study of blood T cells in healthy people across ages. One entry per CDR3 protein, called by TCRdb with MiXCR from the 5' RACE reads. The sample yields around 1.7 million distinct CDR3 sequences, about 30% seen once. Sequences were obtained from blood. The receptors derive from a young woman in good health. Each CDR3 is given with its conserved first and last residue. Each record gives: CDR3 DNA, CDR3 protein, D gene, J gene, V gene, clone size. D genes are given only for firm matches. Clone size is stated in some rows and not others, as once, few, many or a class when expanded.

TGTGCCAGCAGCTTCGGGCGCAATGAAAAACTGTTTTTT,CASSFGRNEKLFF,.,TRBJ1-4,TRBV7-2,many
TGTGCCACTGCGGGTCAGAGTGGGAGGCAGCCCCAGCATTTT,CATAGQSGRQPQHF,.,TRBJ1-5,TRBV6-2/TRBV6-3,.
TGTGCCAGCAGTGAAGCGGGAGAGGTAGCAGATACGCAGTATTTT,CASSEAGEVADTQYF,TRBD2,TRBJ2-3,TRBV25-1,.
TGCAGTGCTAGTAAAGCGTCTTCCTACGAGCAGTACTTC,CSASKASSYEQYF,.,TRBJ2-7,TRBV20-1,.
TGCGCCAGCAGCGGGATGGGACAGAGCTACGAGCAGTACTTC,CASSGMGQSYEQYF,TRBD1,TRBJ2-7,TRBV5-1,many
TGTGCCAGCAGTCCCTACAGGGGGTTTTTCACAGATACGCAGTATTTT,CASSPYRGFFTDTQYF,TRBD1,TRBJ2-3,TRBV12-3/TRBV12-4,few
TGCATTGGGAAGCGAGCCAACACCGGGGAGCTGTTTTTT,CIGKRANTGELFF,.,TRBJ2-2,TRBV20-1,.
TGTGCCAGCAGTTACTCGGGGGAGCAGCCCCAGCATTTT,CASSYSGEQPQHF,.,TRBJ1-5,TRBV6-6,.
TGTGCCAGCAGCAACAGAGCGGGGGGCGTAGGAGATACGCAGTATTTT,CASSNRAGGVGDTQYF,TRBD2,TRBJ2-3,TRBV9,.
TGTGCCAGCAGCCTAGCGCGTTCCGGGACAGATACGCAGTATTTT,CASSLARSGTDTQYF,.,TRBJ2-3,TRBV7-9,many
TGCAGTGCTAGAGATTTCAGGGGCGCGGAAGGCTACACCTTC,CSARDFRGAEGYTF,.,TRBJ1-2,TRBV20-1,.
TGCGCCAGCAGCCAAGATGGCGCGGGCCGCACAGATACGCAGTATTTT,CASSQDGAGRTDTQYF,.,TRBJ2-3,TRBV4-3,.
TGTGCCAGCAGTGGCGTAGAGGGCAATTCACCCCTCCACTTT,CASSGVEGNSPLHF,.,TRBJ1-6,TRBV27,many
TGCGCCAGCAGCCAAGAAGGTCGGCCGGGCAACGAGCAGTACTTC,CASSQEGRPGNEQYF,.,TRBJ2-7,TRBV4-1,few
TGTGCCAGCAGCATAGCGGGAGCCAACTACAATGAGCAGTTCTTC,CASSIAGANYNEQFF,TRBD2,TRBJ2-1,TRBV6-1,many
TGTGCCAGCAGTCCAACCCCCAGCTTCCAAGAGACCCAGTACTTC,CASSPTPSFQETQYF,.,TRBJ2-5,TRBV28,.
TGTGCCAGCTCACGAAGGACAGGATTTAACACTGAAGCTTTCTTT,CASSRRTGFNTEAFF,TRBD1,TRBJ1-1,TRBV18,.
TGTGCCAGCAACCCCGGACAGGGGACTATCTACGAGCAGTACTTC,CASNPGQGTIYEQYF,TRBD1,TRBJ2-7,TRBV7-2,.
TGCGCCAGCAGCAGGGACAGGGAATTCGAGCAGTACTTC,CASSRDREFEQYF,TRBD1,TRBJ2-7,TRBV5-1,.
TGTGCTAGCAGCCGCCAGGGACCGAACGGGGCAGATACGCAGTATTTT,CASSRQGPNGADTQYF,.,TRBJ2-3,TRBV6-1,few
TGTGCCACCAGCAGAGACTACCTTGGGGCGGATGGCCGCACCTTC,CATSRDYLGADGRTF,.,TRBJ1-2,TRBV15,few
TGCGCCAACATCAAAAGGGTAGCGGGATTCAACACCGGGGAGCTGTTTTTT,CANIKRVAGFNTGELFF,TRBD2,TRBJ2-2,TRBV10-2,.
TGCAGCGTTGAACGGTCCCCCGAGGGGGGGCAGTTCTTC,CSVERSPEGGQFF,.,TRBJ2-1,TRBV29-1,few
TGCGCCAGCAGCTTGGACGTTAATGAAAAACTGTTTTTT,CASSLDVNEKLFF,.,TRBJ1-4,TRBV5-1,.
TGTGCCAGCAATAGCGGGAGAAGTCCCAATGAGCAGTTCTTC,CASNSGRSPNEQFF,TRBD2,TRBJ2-1,TRBV12-3/TRBV12-4,many
TGCAGTGCCCGGGACGGGCGGGCAGTTACCAACGAGCAGTACTTC,CSARDGRAVTNEQYF,.,TRBJ2-7,TRBV20-1,.
TGTGCCAGCTCCGGTGTGACAGGGAACAATGAGCAGTTCTTC,CASSGVTGNNEQFF,TRBD1,TRBJ2-1,TRBV18,.
TGTGCCAGCTCACCACAATCGGGACAGGCTTCCTACGAGCAGTACTTC,CASSPQSGQASYEQYF,TRBD1,TRBJ2-7,TRBV18,many
TGCAGTGCCCTCGGGACAGGGGGCGATGGAGCCAAAAACATTCAGTACTTC,CSALGTGGDGAKNIQYF,TRBD1,TRBJ2-4,TRBV20-1,many
TGTGCCAGCAGCGGGCTGGGGGAGAATGAGCAGTTCTTC,CASSGLGENEQFF,.,TRBJ2-1,TRBV9,many
TGTGCCACCAGCAGAGATCGGGGAGCGGGGCAAGAGACCCAGTACTTC,CATSRDRGAGQETQYF,TRBD2,TRBJ2-5,TRBV15,many
TGTGCCAGCAGCCTCCAATCACGCACCCAGTATTTT,CASSLQSRTQYF,.,TRBJ2-3,TRBV2,.
TGTGCCAGCAGCCCCGACAGCGTACCTAACTATGGCTACACCTTC,CASSPDSVPNYGYTF,.,TRBJ1-2,TRBV7-2,.
TGCAGTGCTAGAGGAGTAGGGAGCGGGACGGCCGGTCAGACCCAGTACTTC,CSARGVGSGTAGQTQYF,TRBD2,TRBJ2-5,TRBV20-1,.
TGCAGTGCTAGCCGACAGGGGGCCCCAGAGACCCAGTACTTC,CSASRQGAPETQYF,TRBD1,TRBJ2-5,TRBV20-1,few
TGTGCCAGCAGTACCTTCTTGACAGGGGGCGTTGAAAAACTGTTTTTT,CASSTFLTGGVEKLFF,TRBD1,TRBJ1-4,TRBV6-5,.
TGTGCCAGCAGCTTAGATCGGGGGCAGTTCTTC,CASSLDRGQFF,.,TRBJ2-1,TRBV11-2,few
TGTGCCAGCAGTTTAATGAGAGGGGTTAATGAAAAACTGTTTTTT,CASSLMRGVNEKLFF,.,TRBJ1-4,TRBV27,.
TGTGCCAGCAGGCTAGGCTTCGATGAGCAGTTCTTC,CASRLGFDEQFF,.,TRBJ2-1,TRBV12-3/TRBV12-4,many
TGTGCCAGCAGTGGAGAGGGAGCTAATGAAAAACTGTTTTTT,CASSGEGANEKLFF,.,TRBJ1-4,TRBV12-3/TRBV12-4,.
TGCAGCGTTGAAGGGACAGGGTTGTCTTACCGCACAGATACGCAGTATTTT,CSVEGTGLSYRTDTQYF,TRBD1,TRBJ2-3,TRBV29-1,few
TGCAGCGTTGTCGAGACTGCCAAAGAGACCCAGTTCTTC,CSVVETAKETQFF,.,TRBJ2-1,TRBV29-1,once
TGTGCCACCACTAACCCGCGCAGGGGGAATGGCTACACCTTC,CATTNPRRGNGYTF,TRBD1,TRBJ1-2,TRBV28,few
TGCAGTGCTAGTGGGGGCGACAATGAGCAGTTCTTC,CSASGGDNEQFF,.,TRBJ2-1,TRBV20-1,many
TGTGCCATCAGTGGTGGGGTTACAGGGGACGAGCAGTACTTC,CAISGGVTGDEQYF,TRBD1,TRBJ2-7,TRBV10-3,few
TGTGCCAGCAGCGGACGGTCTCTAGGCTACACCTTC,CASSGRSLGYTF,.,TRBJ1-2,TRBV11-2,.
TGCAGCGTTGGGGGTGGCGCCTCCTACGAGCAGTACTTC,CSVGGGASYEQYF,.,TRBJ2-7,TRBV29-1,.
TGTGCCAGCATCCCAGACAGGGCCAAATCCTACGAGCAGTACTTC,CASIPDRAKSYEQYF,TRBD1,TRBJ2-7,TRBV6-6,.
TGTGCCAGCAGTGCCGACAGGGGGCTTGGCTACACCTTC,CASSADRGLGYTF,TRBD1,TRBJ1-2,TRBV27,.
TGCAGTGCTAGCGGGGCTAGCGGGCCTGCCGAGCAGTACTTC,CSASGASGPAEQYF,TRBD2,TRBJ2-7,TRBV20-1,.
TGTGCCAGCAGCTTTGATGTACAGGGATCCTACGAGCAGTTCTTC,CASSFDVQGSYEQFF,.,TRBJ2-1,TRBV7-2,.
TGTGCCAGCGTAAGACAGGGGTACACCGGGGAGCTGTTTTTT,CASVRQGYTGELFF,TRBD1,TRBJ2-2,TRBV2,few
TGTGCCAGCAGCTTAGATCTCAATTCGGATACGCAGTATTTT,CASSLDLNSDTQYF,.,TRBJ2-3,TRBV11-2,many
TGTGCCAGCAGTCCAGGGTCCAACTATGGCTACACCTTC,CASSPGSNYGYTF,.,TRBJ1-2,TRBV18,many
TGTGCCCCGGTAGGGGACGCTGAGCAGTTCTTC,CAPVGDAEQFF,.,TRBJ2-1,TRBV10-3,few
TGTGCCGTAGGGTCTAGCGGTACCCAGGGAGGGCAGTTCTTC,CAVGSSGTQGGQFF,TRBD2,TRBJ2-1,TRBV2,many